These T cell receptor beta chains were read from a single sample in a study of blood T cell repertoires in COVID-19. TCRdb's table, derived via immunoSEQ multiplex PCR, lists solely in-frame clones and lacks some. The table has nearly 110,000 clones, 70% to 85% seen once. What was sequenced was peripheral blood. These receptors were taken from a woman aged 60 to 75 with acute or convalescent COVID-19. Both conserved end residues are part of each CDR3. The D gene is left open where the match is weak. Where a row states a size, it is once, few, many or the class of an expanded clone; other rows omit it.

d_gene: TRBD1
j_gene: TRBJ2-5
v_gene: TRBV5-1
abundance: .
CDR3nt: TGCGCCAGCAGCTTACCCGGACTCCAGGGGGTTCAGGAGACCCAGTACTTC
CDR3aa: CASSLPGLQGVQETQYF

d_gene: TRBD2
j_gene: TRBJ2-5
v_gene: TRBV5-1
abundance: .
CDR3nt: TGCGCCAGCAGCTTGTTGGGGACTAGCGATTGGGAGACCCAGTACTTC
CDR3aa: CASSLLGTSDWETQYF

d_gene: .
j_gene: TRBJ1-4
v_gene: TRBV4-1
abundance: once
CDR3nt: TGCGCCAGCAGCCAAGGCCACGGGGTGACTAATGAAAAACTGTTTTTT
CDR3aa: CASSQGHGVTNEKLFF

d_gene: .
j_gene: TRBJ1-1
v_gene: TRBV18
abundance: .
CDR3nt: TGTGCCAGCTCACCACGGGGGGACTCGGCGCTCACTGAAGCTTTCTTT
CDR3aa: CASSPRGDSALTEAFF

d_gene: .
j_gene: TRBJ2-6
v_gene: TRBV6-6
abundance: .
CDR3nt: TGTGCCAGCAGTCCGACAGGTTCCTCTGGGGCCAACGTCCTGACTTTC
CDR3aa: CASSPTGSSGANVLTF

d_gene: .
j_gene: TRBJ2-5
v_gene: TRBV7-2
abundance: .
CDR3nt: TGTGCCAGCAGCCCCTCGGCGGGGTTACAAGAGACCCAGTACTTC
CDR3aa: CASSPSAGLQETQYF

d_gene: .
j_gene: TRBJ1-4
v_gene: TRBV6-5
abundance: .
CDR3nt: TGTGCCAGCAGTTACTCGGGCGTAGACGGTGAAAAACTGTTTTTT
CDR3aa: CASSYSGVDGEKLFF

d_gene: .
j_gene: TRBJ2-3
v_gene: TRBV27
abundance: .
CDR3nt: TGTGCCAGCATCTCCAGGGCGTCAGATACGCAGTATTTT
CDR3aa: CASISRASDTQYF

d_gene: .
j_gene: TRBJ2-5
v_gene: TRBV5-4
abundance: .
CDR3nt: TGTGCCAGCAGCTTTGAGACTATAGAGACCCAGTACTTC
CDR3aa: CASSFETIETQYF

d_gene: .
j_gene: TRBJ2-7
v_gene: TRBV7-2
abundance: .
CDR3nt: TGTGCCAGCAGCGGGGGTGGGGGGGCCCCCTACGAGCAGTACTTC
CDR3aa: CASSGGGGAPYEQYF

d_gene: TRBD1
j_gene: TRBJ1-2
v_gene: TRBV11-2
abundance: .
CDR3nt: TGTGCCAGCAGCACAGGGGGCGAGGGCTATGGCTACACCTTC
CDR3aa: CASSTGGEGYGYTF

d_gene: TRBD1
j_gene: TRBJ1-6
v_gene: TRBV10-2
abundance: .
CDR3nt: TGCGCCAGCAGTGAGATGTGGGACAGGGAAAATTCACCCCTCCACTTT
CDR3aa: CASSEMWDRENSPLHF

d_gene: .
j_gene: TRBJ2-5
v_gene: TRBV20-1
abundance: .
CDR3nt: TGCAGTGCTAGTTCGACGGCCGAGGGGGCCCAGTACTTC
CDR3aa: CSASSTAEGAQYF

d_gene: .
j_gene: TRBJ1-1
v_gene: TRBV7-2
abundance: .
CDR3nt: TGTGCCAGGTCCCCCCCGGGAATGTGGACTGAAGCTTTCTTT
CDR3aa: CARSPPGMWTEAFF

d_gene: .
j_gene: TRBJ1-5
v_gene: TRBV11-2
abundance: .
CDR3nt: TGTGCCAGCAGCTTAGATTCGGCAGGATTCAAGCCCCAGCATTTT
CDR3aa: CASSLDSAGFKPQHF

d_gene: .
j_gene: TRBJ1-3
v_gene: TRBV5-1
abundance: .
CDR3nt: TGCGCCAGCAGCTTGCGGAGCATCAACTCTGGAAACACCATATATTTT
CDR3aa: CASSLRSINSGNTIYF

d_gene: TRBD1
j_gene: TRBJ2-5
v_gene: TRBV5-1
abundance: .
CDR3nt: TGCGCCAGCAGCACCCGGGGACAGGGGAGCAGAGAGACCCAGTACTTC
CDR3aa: CASSTRGQGSRETQYF

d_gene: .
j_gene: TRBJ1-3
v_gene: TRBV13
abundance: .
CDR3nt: TGTGCCAGCAGCTACCCCAGGCAGGGAAACACCATATATTTT
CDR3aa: CASSYPRQGNTIYF

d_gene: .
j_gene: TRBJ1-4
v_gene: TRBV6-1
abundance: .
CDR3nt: TGTGCCAGCAGTCTTAATGAAAAACTGTTTTTT
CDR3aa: CASSLNEKLFF

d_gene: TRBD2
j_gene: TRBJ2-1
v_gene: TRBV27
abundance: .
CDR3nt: TGTGCCAGCAGTTTAACGAGCGGGGAGGCCTACAATGAGCAGTTCTTC
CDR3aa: CASSLTSGEAYNEQFF